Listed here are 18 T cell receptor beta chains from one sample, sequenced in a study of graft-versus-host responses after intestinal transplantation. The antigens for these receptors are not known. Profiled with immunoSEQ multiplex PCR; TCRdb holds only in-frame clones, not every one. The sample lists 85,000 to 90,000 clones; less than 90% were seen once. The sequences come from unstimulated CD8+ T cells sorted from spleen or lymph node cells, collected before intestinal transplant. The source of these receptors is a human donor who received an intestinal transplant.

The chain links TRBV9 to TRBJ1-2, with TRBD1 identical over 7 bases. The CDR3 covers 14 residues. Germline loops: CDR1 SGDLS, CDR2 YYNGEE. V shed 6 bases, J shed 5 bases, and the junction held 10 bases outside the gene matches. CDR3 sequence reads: CASTASGTDYGYTF. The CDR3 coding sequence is TGTGCCAGCACAGCTTCCGGGACAGATTATGGCTACACCTTC.

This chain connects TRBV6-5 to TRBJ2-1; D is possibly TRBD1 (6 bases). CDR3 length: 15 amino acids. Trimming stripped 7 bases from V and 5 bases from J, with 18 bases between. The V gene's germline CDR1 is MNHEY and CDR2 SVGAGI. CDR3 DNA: TGTGCCAGCATTTCGACAGGCGAAGGGAACAATGAGCAGTTCTTC. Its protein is CASISTGEGNNEQFF.

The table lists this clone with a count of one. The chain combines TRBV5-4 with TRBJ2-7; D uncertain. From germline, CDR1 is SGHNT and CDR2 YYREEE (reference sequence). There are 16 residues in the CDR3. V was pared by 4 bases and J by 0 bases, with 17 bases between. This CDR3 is CASSQELGQSSYEQYF. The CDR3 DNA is TGTGCCAGCAGCCAAGAGCTTGGGCAGAGCTCCTACGAGCAGTACTTC.

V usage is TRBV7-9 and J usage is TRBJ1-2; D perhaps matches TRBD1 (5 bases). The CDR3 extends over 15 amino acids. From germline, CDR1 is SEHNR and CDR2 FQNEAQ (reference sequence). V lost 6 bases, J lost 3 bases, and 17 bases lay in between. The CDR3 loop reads CASSYPTEPDYGYTF. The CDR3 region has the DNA TGTGCCAGCAGTTACCCGACAGAGCCGGACTATGGCTACACCTTC.

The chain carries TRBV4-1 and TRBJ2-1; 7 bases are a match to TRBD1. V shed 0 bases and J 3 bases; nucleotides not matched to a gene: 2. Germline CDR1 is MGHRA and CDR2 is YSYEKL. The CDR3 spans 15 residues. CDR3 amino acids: CASSQERGLYNEQFF. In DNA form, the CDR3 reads TGCGCCAGCAGCCAAGAAAGGGGGCTCTACAATGAGCAGTTCTTC.

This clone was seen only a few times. The CDR3 bases are TGTGCCAGCAGTTACTTTGGGGTGTGGCAAGAGACCCAGTACTTC. It translates to CASSYFGVWQETQYF. V is TRBV6-5 and J is TRBJ2-5; D gene ambiguous. V lost 1 base and J 2 bases, leaving 11 bases between the germline ends. Germline loops: CDR1 MNHEY, CDR2 SVGAGI. CDR3 length: 15 residues.

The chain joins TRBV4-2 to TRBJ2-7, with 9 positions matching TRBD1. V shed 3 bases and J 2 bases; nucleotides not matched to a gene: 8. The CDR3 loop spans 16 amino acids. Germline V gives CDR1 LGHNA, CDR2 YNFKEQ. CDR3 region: CASSHHFRQGAYEQYF. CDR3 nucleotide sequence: TGTGCCAGCAGCCACCACTTTAGACAGGGGGCCTACGAGCAGTACTTC.

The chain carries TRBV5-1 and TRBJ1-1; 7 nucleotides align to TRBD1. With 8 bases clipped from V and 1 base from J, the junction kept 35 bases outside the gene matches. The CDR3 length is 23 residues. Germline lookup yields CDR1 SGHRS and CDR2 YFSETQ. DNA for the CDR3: TGCGCCAGAAATTTCCTAGACAGCCTATCCTGGGTTAAAAAGGGGGCTCCGAACACTGAAGCTTTCTTT. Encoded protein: CARNFLDSLSWVKKGAPNTEAFF.

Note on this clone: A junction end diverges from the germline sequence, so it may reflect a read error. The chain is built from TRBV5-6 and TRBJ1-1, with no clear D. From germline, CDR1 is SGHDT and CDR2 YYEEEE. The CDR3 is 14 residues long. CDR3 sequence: CASSTGILNAEAFF. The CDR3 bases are TGTGCCAGCAGCACCGGCATTCTGAACGCTGAAGCTTTCTTT.

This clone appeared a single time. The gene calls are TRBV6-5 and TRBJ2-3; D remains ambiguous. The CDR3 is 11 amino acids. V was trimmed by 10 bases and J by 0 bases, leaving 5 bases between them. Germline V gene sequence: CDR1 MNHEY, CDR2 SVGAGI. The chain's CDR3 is CATSSTDTQYF. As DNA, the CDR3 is TGTGCCACCTCTAGCACAGATACGCAGTATTTT.

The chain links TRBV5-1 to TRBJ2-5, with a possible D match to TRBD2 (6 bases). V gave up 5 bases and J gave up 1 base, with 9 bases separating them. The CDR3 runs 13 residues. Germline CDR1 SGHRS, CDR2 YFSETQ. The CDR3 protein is CASSLAFQETQYF. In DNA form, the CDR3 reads TGCGCCAGCAGTCTAGCGTTCCAAGAGACCCAGTACTTC.

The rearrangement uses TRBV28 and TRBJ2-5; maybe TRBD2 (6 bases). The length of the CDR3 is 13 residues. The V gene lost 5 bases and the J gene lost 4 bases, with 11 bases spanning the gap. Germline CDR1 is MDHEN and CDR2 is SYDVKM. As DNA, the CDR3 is TGTGCCAGCAGTCCGACTAGTAGAGAGACCCAGTACTTC. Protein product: CASSPTSRETQYF.

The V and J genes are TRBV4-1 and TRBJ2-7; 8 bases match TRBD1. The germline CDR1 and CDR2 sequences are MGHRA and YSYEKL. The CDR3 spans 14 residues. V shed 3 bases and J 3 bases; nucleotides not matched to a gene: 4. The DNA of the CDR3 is TGCGCCAGCAGCCAGCCAGGGGGCGGCTACGAGCAGTACTTC. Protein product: CASSQPGGGYEQYF.

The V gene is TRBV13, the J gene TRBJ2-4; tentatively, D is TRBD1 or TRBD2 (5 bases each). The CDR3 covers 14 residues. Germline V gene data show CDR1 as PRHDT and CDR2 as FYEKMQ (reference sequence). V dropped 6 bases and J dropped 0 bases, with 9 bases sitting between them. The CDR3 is CASSSGTAKNIQYF. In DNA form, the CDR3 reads TGTGCCAGCAGTTCCGGGACAGCCAAAAACATTCAGTACTTC.

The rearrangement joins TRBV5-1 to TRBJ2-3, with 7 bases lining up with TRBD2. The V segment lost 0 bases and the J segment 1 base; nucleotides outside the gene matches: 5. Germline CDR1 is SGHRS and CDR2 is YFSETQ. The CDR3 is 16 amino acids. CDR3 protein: CASSLVGGGGTDTQYF. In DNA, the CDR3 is TGCGCCAGCAGCTTGGTCGGGGGAGGGGGCACAGATACGCAGTATTTT.

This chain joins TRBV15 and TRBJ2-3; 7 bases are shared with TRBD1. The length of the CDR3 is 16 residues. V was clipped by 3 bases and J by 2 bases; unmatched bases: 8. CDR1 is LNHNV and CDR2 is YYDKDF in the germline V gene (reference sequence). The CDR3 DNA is TGTGCCACCAGCAGCTTTGACAGGGTTGACACAGATACGCAGTATTTT. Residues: CATSSFDRVDTDTQYF.

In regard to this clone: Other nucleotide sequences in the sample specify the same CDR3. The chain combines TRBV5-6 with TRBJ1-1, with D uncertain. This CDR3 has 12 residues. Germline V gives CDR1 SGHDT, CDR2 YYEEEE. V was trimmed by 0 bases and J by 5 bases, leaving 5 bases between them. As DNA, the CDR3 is TGTGCCAGCAGCTTGGGCGCGACTGAAGCTTTCTTT. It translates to CASSLGATEAFF.

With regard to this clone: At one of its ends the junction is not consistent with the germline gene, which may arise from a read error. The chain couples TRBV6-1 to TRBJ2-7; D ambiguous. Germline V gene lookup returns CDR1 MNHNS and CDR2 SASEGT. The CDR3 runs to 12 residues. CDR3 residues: CASSEFHYKQYF. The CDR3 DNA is TGTGCCAGCAGTGAATTCCACTACAAGCAGTACTTC.